The 26 T cell receptor beta chains reported below all come from one sample, sequenced in a study of blood T cell repertoires in COVID-19. Clones were read by immunoSEQ multiplex PCR, and TCRdb kept only the in-frame ones, dropping some. The sample holds about 260,000 clones; about nine tenths are singletons and the top ten take roughly 4%. Sample: peripheral blood. The source of these receptors is a man aged 55 to 70 who had recovered from COVID-19.

V and J are TRBV19 and TRBJ1-1; TRBD1 is a possible D gene (5 bases). The length of the CDR3 is 13 residues. V lost 1 base and J lost 7, with 10 bases in between. Germline values: CDR1 LNHDA, CDR2 SQIVND (reference sequence). Here the CDR3 DNA reads TGTGCCAGTAGTATAGTAGGAAGGGGTGAAGCTTTCTTT. Translating gives CASSIVGRGEAFF.

The genes are TRBV5-4 and TRBJ1-6; D ambiguous. V dropped 0 bases and J dropped 5 bases, with 12 bases sitting between them. CDR3 size: 16 residues. Germline V gives CDR1 SGHNT, CDR2 YYREEE (reference sequence). CDR3 coding DNA: TGTGCCAGCAGCTTGGCCGGGATAGCCCATAATTCACCCCTCCACTTT. It encodes CASSLAGIAHNSPLHF. The full variable domain, in which reference TRBV5-4 and TRBJ1-6 provide the parts outside the CDR3, is ETGVTQSPTHLIKTRGQQVTLRCSSQSGHNTVSWYQQALGQGPQFIFQYYREEENGRGNFPPRFSGLQFPNYSSELNVNALELDDSALYLCASSLAGIAHNSPLHFGNGTRLTVT.

In this sample, this clone turned up a few times. The chain joins TRBV4-2 to TRBJ2-7, with 8 nucleotides matching TRBD1. The CDR3 consists of 15 residues. Germline assignment: CDR1 LGHNA and CDR2 YNFKEQ. V lost 0 bases, J lost 3 bases, and 4 bases stayed unmatched. The CDR3 loop is CASSQDQGAGYEQYF. The CDR3 DNA follows: TGTGCCAGCAGCCAAGATCAGGGGGCAGGCTACGAGCAGTACTTC.

This chain links TRBV5-4 with TRBJ2-3, with TRBD2 identical over 10 bases. The germline CDR1 and CDR2 sequences are SGHNT and YYREEE (reference sequence). V lost 2 bases and J lost 6; bases outside the gene matches: 9. There are 16 residues in the CDR3. In DNA form, the CDR3 reads TGTGCCAGCAGCTTTTTACAGCGGGGGGGTGCGGATACGCAGTATTTT. Residues: CASSFLQRGGADTQYF.

This sequence joins TRBV19 and TRBJ1-5; weak D call: TRBD1 (5 bases). The V end was cut by 1 base, the J end by 12 bases, with 19 bases between. The CDR3 covers 15 residues. Looked up from germline, CDR1 is LNHDA and CDR2 is SQIVND (reference sequence). This CDR3 reads CASSIGAGPSLIQHF. In DNA, the CDR3 is TGTGCCAGTAGTATAGGAGCGGGGCCCAGTCTAATCCAGCATTTT.

The chain joins TRBV27 to TRBJ2-7, with a weak D call TRBD2 (5 bases). V dropped 7 bases and J dropped 2 bases, with 12 bases sitting between them. The CDR3 is 13 amino acids. Germline V gene lookup returns CDR1 MNHEY and CDR2 SMNVEV (reference sequence). For the CDR3, the DNA is TGTGCCAGCAAGATGACGGGGACCTACGAGCAGTACTTC. Residues: CASKMTGTYEQYF.

This chain joins TRBV5-8 and TRBJ1-1, with D perhaps matching TRBD1 (5 bases). The germline V gene encodes CDR1 SGHTS and CDR2 YDEGEE. Trimming removed 5 bases from V and 0 bases from J, with 11 bases in between. The CDR3 is 14 residues long. Written as DNA, the CDR3 is TGTGCCAGCAGAAGGGGCACATTGAACACTGAAGCTTTCTTT. It translates to CASRRGTLNTEAFF.

The chain employs TRBV27 and TRBJ2-5, with 11 positions matching TRBD1. V trimming: 8 bases; J trimming: 10 bases; junction bases outside the gene matches: 6. The CDR3 totals 12 residues. CDR1 is MNHEY, CDR2 SMNVEV, per germline (reference sequence). The CDR3 coding sequence is TGTGCCAGCGGACAGGGGGCGAGGATCCAGTACTTC. Translated, it gives CASGQGARIQYF.

V is TRBV4-2 and J is TRBJ2-7; D is unclear. The CDR3 is 14 residues long. Germline V CDR1 and CDR2: LGHNA, YNFKEQ. The V gene lost 3 bases and the J gene lost 6 bases, with 15 bases spanning the gap. Here the CDR3 DNA reads TGTGCCAGCAGCCAGTTTCTGGGTTCGGGCGAGCAGTACTTC. Amino acid sequence: CASSQFLGSGEQYF.

CDR3 region: CASSQVGPGEQFF. The CDR3 DNA sequence: TGTGCCAGCAGCCAAGTGGGGCCAGGTGAGCAGTTCTTC. The rearrangement links TRBV14 to TRBJ2-1; D may be TRBD1 (5 bases). Trimming removed 1 base from V and 9 bases from J, with 10 bases in between. The CDR3 contains 13 residues. Looked up from germline, CDR1 is SGHDN and CDR2 is FVKESK.

The V call is TRBV6-5, the J call TRBJ1-1; D unclear. Germline V gene lookup returns CDR1 MNHEY and CDR2 SVGAGI. The CDR3 consists of 16 residues. Trimming took off 0 bases at V and 8 bases at J, with 19 bases between the two ends. CDR3 sequence: CASSYSGGPLVGEAFF. CDR3 sequence (DNA): TGTGCCAGCAGTTACTCAGGAGGGCCGTTAGTTGGGGAAGCTTTCTTT.

This chain joins TRBV7-3 and TRBJ1-2, with 8 positions matching TRBD1. Germline CDR1 and CDR2: SGHTA and FQGTGA. The CDR3 has 13 residues. V shed 5 bases and J 9 bases; nucleotides not matched to a gene: 8. The DNA for the CDR3 is TGTGCCAGCAGCAAAGGACAGGGAGAAAGCTACACCTTC. This translates into CASSKGQGESYTF.

The chain is built from TRBV7-2 and TRBJ1-1, with 11 bases lining up with TRBD1. Germline assignment: CDR1 SGHTA and CDR2 FQGNSA. With V trimmed by 5 bases and J by 5 bases, 7 bases remained unmatched. CDR3 size: 15 residues. This CDR3 reads CASSPGQGAGTEAFF. CDR3 DNA sequence: TGTGCCAGCAGCCCAGGACAGGGGGCAGGAACTGAAGCTTTCTTT.

The rearrangement uses TRBV10-2 and TRBJ2-7, with 7 bases identical to TRBD1. Germline CDR1 WSHSY, CDR2 SAAADI. After removal of 4 bases from V and 2 bases from J, the junction contained 2 bases not matched to a gene. The CDR3 is 13 residues long. The CDR3 DNA follows: TGCGCCAGCAGTGGACAGGGACCCTACGAGCAGTACTTC. Translation: CASSGQGPYEQYF.

The chain is built from TRBV9 and TRBJ1-2; 11 bases match TRBD1. The CDR3 runs to 15 residues. The V and J ends lost 3 bases and 3 bases, in that order; junction bases with no gene match: 4. In germline, CDR1 is SGDLS, CDR2 YYNGEE. CDR3 in amino acids: CASSGTGGFDYGYTF. CDR3 bases: TGTGCCAGCAGCGGGACAGGGGGCTTTGACTATGGCTACACCTTC. Complete variable domain (other parts from reference TRBV9 and TRBJ1-2): DSGVTQTPKHLITATGQRVTLRCSPRSGDLSVYWYQQSLDQGLQFLIQYYNGEERAKGNILERFSAQQFPDLHSELNLSSLELGDSALYFCASSGTGGFDYGYTFGSGTRLTVV.

This clone was picked up one time. The chain links TRBV18 to TRBJ1-4, with 8 bases that match TRBD1. The CDR3 covers 13 residues. V lost 2 bases to trimming and J lost 7 bases; unmatched junction nucleotides: 0. Germline V gene data show CDR1 as KGHSH and CDR2 as LQKENI. This CDR3 is CASSPGTGEKLFF. The CDR3 DNA sequence: TGTGCCAGCTCACCAGGGACAGGTGAAAAACTGTTTTTT.

The chain couples TRBV5-4 to TRBJ1-1, with a tentative D call TRBD1 (6 bases). Trimming took 0 bases from V and 4 from J, leaving 13 bases between them. This CDR3 has 15 residues. Germline V CDR1 and CDR2: SGHNT, YYREEE (reference sequence). The CDR3 region is CASSLEGVRATEAFF. DNA for the CDR3: TGTGCCAGCAGCTTGGAGGGGGTTAGGGCCACTGAAGCTTTCTTT.

The V call is TRBV19, the J call TRBJ2-7, with 8 bases that match TRBD1. From germline, CDR1 is LNHDA and CDR2 SQIVND (reference sequence). This CDR3 contains 14 residues. V was pared by 3 bases and J by 6 bases, with 7 bases of the junction left unmatched. The CDR3 loop is CASSMSRGRIEQYF. CDR3 in DNA: TGTGCCAGTAGTATGAGCAGGGGGCGAATCGAGCAGTACTTC.

This chain uses TRBV7-3 with TRBJ2-3; no definite D call. Trimming removed 1 base at V and 2 bases at J, with 7 bases between. This CDR3 region has 14 residues. The germline gives CDR1 SGHTA, CDR2 FQGTGA. CDR3 sequence: CASSLRQATDTQYF. The CDR3 region has the DNA TGTGCCAGCAGCTTAAGGCAGGCCACAGATACGCAGTATTTT.

The V call is TRBV7-2, the J call TRBJ2-5; weak D call: TRBD2 (8 bases). The CDR3 contains 16 residues. Germline-derived CDR1 and CDR2 are SGHTA and FQGNSA. Trimming left V 1 base short and J 7 bases short, with 19 bases between. The CDR3 reads CASSLVTGGGRGTQYF. In nucleotides, the CDR3 is TGTGCCAGCAGCTTAGTCACGGGAGGGGGCCGGGGGACCCAGTACTTC.

The CDR3 DNA is TGTGCCAGCAGCTCCGGACAGGGAGGCACCGGGGAGCTGTTTTTT. Translation gives CASSSGQGGTGELFF. The V and J genes are TRBV7-3 and TRBJ2-2; the match to TRBD1 covers 8 bases. Losses at the gene ends were 4 bases for V and 4 bases for J; bases not matched to a gene: 5. The length of the CDR3 is 15 residues. CDR1 is SGHTA, CDR2 FQGTGA, per germline.

This clone was found once. This rearrangement joins TRBV7-2 to TRBJ2-2; D is perhaps TRBD1 (5 bases). The V end was cut by 5 bases, the J end by 6 bases, with 13 bases between. CDR1 and CDR2 from the germline V gene are SGHTA and FQGNSA. The CDR3 length is 14 residues. The CDR3 is CASSSATVAGELFF. DNA of the CDR3: TGTGCCAGCAGCAGCGCGACAGTGGCCGGGGAGCTGTTTTTT.

This chain uses TRBV30 with TRBJ1-2, with 8 nucleotides matching TRBD1. There are 14 residues in the CDR3. The V gene's germline CDR1 is GTSNPN and CDR2 SVGIG (reference sequence). The junction had 0 bases not matched to a gene; V was cut back by 0 bases and J by 0 bases. The CDR3 here is CAWSVQGANYGYTF. Here the CDR3 DNA reads TGTGCCTGGAGTGTACAGGGGGCTAACTATGGCTACACCTTC.

This clone was seen only once. This sequence joins TRBV10-1 and TRBJ1-1; D gene ambiguous. The length of the CDR3 is 14 residues. CDR1 is WNHNN, CDR2 SYGVQD, per germline (reference sequence). V shed 3 bases and J shed 0 bases, with 8 bases lying between them. The DNA for the CDR3 is TGCGCCAGCAGTGATGGAGGGATGAACACTGAAGCTTTCTTT. It codes for CASSDGGMNTEAFF.

The chain employs TRBV2 and TRBJ1-6; D is undetermined. V lost 2 bases, J lost 9 bases, and 17 bases lay in between. Germline CDR1 and CDR2: SNHLY and FYNNEI. The CDR3 runs to 16 residues. The CDR3 loop is CASSETGMELTSPLHF. DNA for the CDR3: TGTGCCAGCAGTGAAACGGGAATGGAACTAACTTCACCCCTCCACTTT.

This chain uses TRBV4-1 with TRBJ2-3; 8 bases match TRBD1. Trimming removed 1 base from V and 5 bases from J; junction bases left unmatched: 8. The CDR3 length is 16 residues. CDR1 and CDR2 (germline): MGHRA, YSYEKL. The CDR3 here is CASSQGAGGAIDTQYF. CDR3 DNA sequence: TGCGCCAGCAGCCAAGGGGCAGGGGGCGCGATAGATACGCAGTATTTT.